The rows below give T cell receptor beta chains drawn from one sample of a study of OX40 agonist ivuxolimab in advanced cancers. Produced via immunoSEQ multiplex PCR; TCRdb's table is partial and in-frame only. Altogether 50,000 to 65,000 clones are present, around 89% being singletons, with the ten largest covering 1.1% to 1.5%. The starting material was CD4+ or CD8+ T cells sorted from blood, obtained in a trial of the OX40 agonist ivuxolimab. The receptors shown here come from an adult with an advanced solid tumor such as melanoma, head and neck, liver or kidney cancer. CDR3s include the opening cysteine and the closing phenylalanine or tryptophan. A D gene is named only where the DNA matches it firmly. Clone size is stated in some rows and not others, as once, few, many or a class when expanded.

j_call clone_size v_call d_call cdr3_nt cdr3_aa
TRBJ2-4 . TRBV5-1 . TGCGCCAGCAGCTTGGCGGTGGGGGACATAGCCAAAAACATTCAGTACTTC CASSLAVGDIAKNIQYF
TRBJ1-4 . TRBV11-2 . TGTGCCAGCAGCGGGAGGGTGGGGGAAAAACTGTTTTTT CASSGRVGEKLFF
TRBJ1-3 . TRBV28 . TGTGCCAGCATTCCAGCAAGGGGGGCTATGGGAAACACCATATATTTT CASIPARGAMGNTIYF
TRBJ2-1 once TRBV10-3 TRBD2 TGTGCCATCAGTGAGTCGAGCGGGGGGCTCGGGAATGAGCAGTTCTTC CAISESSGGLGNEQFF
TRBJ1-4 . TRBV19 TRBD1 TGTGCCAGTAGCAGGGGGAAGGGGCCTAATGAAAAACTGTTTTTT CASSRGKGPNEKLFF
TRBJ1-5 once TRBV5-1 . TGCGCCAGCAGCTTGACGTTCGATCAGCCCCAGCATTTT CASSLTFDQPQHF
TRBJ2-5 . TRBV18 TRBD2 TGTGCCAGCTCACCAAGGAACAGCGGGAGTGGAGAGACCCAGTACTTC CASSPRNSGSGETQYF
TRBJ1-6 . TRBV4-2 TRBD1 TGTGCCAGCAGCCAGACAGGGGACAGTTATAATTCACCCCTCCACTTT CASSQTGDSYNSPLHF
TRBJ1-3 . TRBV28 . TGTGCCAGCAGGGGAGGGTGGGTAGAAACCCGCTTCTCACCGGTTGGAAACACCATATATTTT CASRGGWVETRFSPVGNTIYF
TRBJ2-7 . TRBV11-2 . TGTGCCAGCAGCCCAGCCCACGAGCAGTACTTC CASSPAHEQYF
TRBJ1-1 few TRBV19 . TGTGCCAGTAGTAGGGGGACACCTATGAACACTGAAGCTTTCTTT CASSRGTPMNTEAFF
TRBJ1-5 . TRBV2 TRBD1 TGTGCCAGCACCACGACAGGGGCGGCCTATCAGCCCCAGCATTTT CASTTTGAAYQPQHF
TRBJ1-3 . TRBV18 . TGTGCCAGCTCACCGTTGGACAGCTCTGGAAACACCATATATTTT CASSPLDSSGNTIYF
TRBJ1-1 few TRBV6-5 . TGTGCCAGCAGGATACAGGGCGGGAGGACTGAAGCTTTCTTT CASRIQGGRTEAFF
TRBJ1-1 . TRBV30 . TGTGCCTGGGATCGGGCGAACACTGAAGCTTTCTTT CAWDRANTEAFF
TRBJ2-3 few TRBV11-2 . TGTGCCAGCAGCCCCAGGGGCAGGGGTCAGGATACGCAGTATTTT CASSPRGRGQDTQYF
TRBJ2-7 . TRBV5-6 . TGTGCCAGCAGCTTGGCCCAGAGACAGAAGCAGTACTTC CASSLAQRQKQYF
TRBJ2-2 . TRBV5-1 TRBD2 TGCGCCGGCTCACCTAGCGGGGGGATCACCGGGGAGCTGTTTTTT CAGSPSGGITGELFF
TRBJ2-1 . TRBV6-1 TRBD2 TGTGCCAGCAGGCCACCGACTAGCGGAAGCAATGAGCAGTTCTTC CASRPPTSGSNEQFF
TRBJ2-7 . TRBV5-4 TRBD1 TGTGCCAGCAGCCGGACAGGGTCCCGCTCCTACGAGCAGTACTTC CASSRTGSRSYEQYF
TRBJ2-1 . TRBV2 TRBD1 TGTGCCAGCAGTCCGAGGGACAGGGGGCCTAACAATGAGCAGTTCTTC CASSPRDRGPNNEQFF
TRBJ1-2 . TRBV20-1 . TGCAGTGCTAGTGATAACTATGGCTACACCTTC CSASDNYGYTF
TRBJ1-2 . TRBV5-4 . TGTGCCAGCAGCGTTACAGTTAACTATGGCTACACCTTC CASSVTVNYGYTF
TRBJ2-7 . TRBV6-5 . TGTGCCAGCAGTATGAGCTCCTTGAGGGAGCAGTACTTC CASSMSSLREQYF
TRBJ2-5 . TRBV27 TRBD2 TGTGCCAGCAGTTTAGAGAGCGGGCCGCGGGGGGAGCAGTACTTC CASSLESGPRGEQYF
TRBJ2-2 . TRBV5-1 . TGCGCCAGCAGCTTGGGTCAGGGTCGGGGCACCGGGGAGCTGTTTTTT CASSLGQGRGTGELFF
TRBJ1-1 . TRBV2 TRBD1 TGTGCCAGCAGCCAAACAGGGGGGCCCACTGAAGCTTTCTTT CASSQTGGPTEAFF
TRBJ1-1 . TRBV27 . TGTGCCAGCAGTTTATCGCCGGGGGCGAGCACTGAAGCTTTCTTT CASSLSPGASTEAFF
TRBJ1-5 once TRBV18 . TGTGCCAGCTCACCAACGGGGGGCGGAGATCAGCCCCAGCATTTT CASSPTGGGDQPQHF
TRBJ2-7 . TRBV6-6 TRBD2 TGTGCCAGCTACAGCGGGAACTCCTACGAGCAGTACTTC CASYSGNSYEQYF
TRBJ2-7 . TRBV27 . TGTGCCAGCAGAACTCTGGACAGCGAAGTTCTCTACGAGCAGTACTTC CASRTLDSEVLYEQYF
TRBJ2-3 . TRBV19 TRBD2 TGTGCCAGTACGAAGCGGGGGGGTACGACTGCAGATACGCAGTATTTT CASTKRGGTTADTQYF
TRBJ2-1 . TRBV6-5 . TGTGCCAGCAGCATCCGGGCCGCCTCCGGGAATGAGCAGTTCTTC CASSIRAASGNEQFF
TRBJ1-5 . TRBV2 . TGTGCCAGCATAAGCAACAGCAATCAGCCCCAGCATTTT CASISNSNQPQHF
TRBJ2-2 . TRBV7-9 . TGTGCCAGCAGCGATGGACAGAAAAACACCGGGGAGCTGTTTTTT CASSDGQKNTGELFF
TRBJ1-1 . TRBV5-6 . TGTGCCAGCAGCTTGGGGGGTGAAGCTTTCTTT CASSLGGEAFF
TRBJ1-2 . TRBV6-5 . TGTGCCAGCAGTTACACCCGACAACCCCCCATATATGGCTACACCTTC CASSYTRQPPIYGYTF
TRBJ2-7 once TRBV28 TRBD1 TGTGCCAGCAGTCACAGGGACAGGCTCTACGAGCAGTACTTC CASSHRDRLYEQYF
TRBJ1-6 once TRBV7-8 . TGTGCCAGCAGCCCACGGACAGCTACCACCCTCCACTTT CASSPRTATTLHF
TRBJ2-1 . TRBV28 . TGTGCCAGCAGTTCTCCCGACATTAACAATGAGCAGTTCTTC CASSSPDINNEQFF
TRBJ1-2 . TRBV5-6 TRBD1 TGTGCCAGCAGCCTATCAGCGGACAGGGCTAACTATGGCTACACCTTC CASSLSADRANYGYTF
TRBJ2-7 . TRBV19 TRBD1 TGTGCCAGTAGTATAGACGGACAGGGCTCCTACGAGCAGTACTTC CASSIDGQGSYEQYF
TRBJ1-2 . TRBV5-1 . TGCGCCAGCAGTCAGGTCCGGGATGGCTACACCTTC CASSQVRDGYTF
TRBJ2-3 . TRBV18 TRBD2 TGTGCCAGCTCACCGGGACTAGCGGAAACAGATACGCAGTATTTT CASSPGLAETDTQYF
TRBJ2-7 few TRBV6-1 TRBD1 TGTGCCAGCAGGAGGGACAGGGGATGGGGCGAGCAGTACTTC CASRRDRGWGEQYF
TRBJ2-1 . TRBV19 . TGTGCCAGTAGTCTAAAGAGCTCCTACAATGAGCAGTTCTTC CASSLKSSYNEQFF
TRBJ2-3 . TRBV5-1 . TGCGCCAGCAGCTTGGGCGACGATCCCACAGATACGCAGTATTTT CASSLGDDPTDTQYF
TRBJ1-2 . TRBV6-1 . TGTGCCAGCAGTAGATACCGGGACCCTAACTATGGCTACACCTTC CASSRYRDPNYGYTF
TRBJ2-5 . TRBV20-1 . TGCAGTGCTAGAGATTGGCAGACCCAGTACTTC CSARDWQTQYF
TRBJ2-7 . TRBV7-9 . TGTGCCAGCAGCTTAGGGCAGGGGAACGAGCAGTACTTC CASSLGQGNEQYF
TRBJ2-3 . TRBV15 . TGTGCCACCAGCAGAGGCAGGGGTATCACAGATACGCAGTATTTT CATSRGRGITDTQYF
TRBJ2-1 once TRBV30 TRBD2 TGTGCCTGGGCGGGCGGGGGAGCTTACAATGAGCAGTTCTTC CAWAGGGAYNEQFF
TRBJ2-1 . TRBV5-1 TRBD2 TGCGCCAGCAGCCAGGGGGGACTAGCGTTGGGCTCCTACAATGAGCAGTTCTTC CASSQGGLALGSYNEQFF
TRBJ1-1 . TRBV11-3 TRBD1 TGTGCCAGCAGCTTACAAACCGGGACAGGGATGAGAACTGAAGCTTTCTTT CASSLQTGTGMRTEAFF
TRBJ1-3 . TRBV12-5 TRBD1 TGTGCTAGTGGTTTGGTACTAACGGACAGGGGAGGCGGAAACACCATATATTTT CASGLVLTDRGGGNTIYF